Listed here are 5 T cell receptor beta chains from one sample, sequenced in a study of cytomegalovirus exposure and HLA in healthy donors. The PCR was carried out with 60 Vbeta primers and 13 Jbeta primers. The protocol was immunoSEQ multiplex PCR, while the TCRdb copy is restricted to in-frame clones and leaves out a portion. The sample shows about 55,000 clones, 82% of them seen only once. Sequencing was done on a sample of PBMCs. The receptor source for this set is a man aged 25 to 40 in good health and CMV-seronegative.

The CDR3 protein is CATSGTGWYEQYF. In DNA form, the CDR3 reads TGTGCCACATCCGGGACAGGGTGGTACGAGCAGTACTTC. The J gene is TRBJ2-7, the V gene TRBV19; TRBD1 aligns across 9 bases. The V gene's germline CDR1 is LNHDA and CDR2 SQIVND (reference sequence). This CDR3 has 13 amino acids. V lost 10 bases, J lost 4 bases, and 8 bases stayed unmatched.

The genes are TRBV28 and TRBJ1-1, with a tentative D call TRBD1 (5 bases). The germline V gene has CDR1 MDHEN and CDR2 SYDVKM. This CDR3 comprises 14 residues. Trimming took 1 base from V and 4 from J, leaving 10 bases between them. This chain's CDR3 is CASSLYRRATEAFF. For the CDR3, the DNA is TGTGCCAGCAGTTTATACAGGAGGGCCACTGAAGCTTTCTTT.

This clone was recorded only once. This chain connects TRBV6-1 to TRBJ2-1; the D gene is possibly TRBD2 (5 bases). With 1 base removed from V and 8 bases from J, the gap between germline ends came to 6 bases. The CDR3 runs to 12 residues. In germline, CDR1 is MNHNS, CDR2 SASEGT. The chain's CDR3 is CASSEDGDEQFF. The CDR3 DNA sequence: TGTGCCAGCAGTGAAGACGGGGATGAGCAGTTCTTC.

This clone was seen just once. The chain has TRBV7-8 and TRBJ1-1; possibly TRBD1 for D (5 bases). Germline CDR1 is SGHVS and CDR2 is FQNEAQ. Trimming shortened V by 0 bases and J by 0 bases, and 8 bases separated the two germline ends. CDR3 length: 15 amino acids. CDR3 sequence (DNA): TGTGCCAGCAGCTTAGCCCGGGGGTTGAACACTGAAGCTTTCTTT. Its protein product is CASSLARGLNTEAFF.

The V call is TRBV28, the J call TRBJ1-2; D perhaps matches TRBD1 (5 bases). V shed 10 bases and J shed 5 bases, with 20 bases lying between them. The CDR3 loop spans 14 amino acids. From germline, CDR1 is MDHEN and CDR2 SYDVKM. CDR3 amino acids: CAIIENDSGYGYTF. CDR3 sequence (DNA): TGTGCCATCATCGAAAATGACAGTGGGTATGGCTACACCTTC.